The source of this T cell receptor beta chain is a study of cytomegalovirus exposure and HLA in healthy donors. General observations from the study: The investigators catalogued 150 or so TCR beta chains as cytomegalovirus-associated.

The study ran its PCR with 60 Vbeta and 13 Jbeta primers. Libraries were prepared by immunoSEQ multiplex PCR; TCRdb keeps only in-frame clonotypes and omits some of them. The sample consists of around 94,000 clones, around 76% of them appearing once. As regards this clone: Its antigen is undetermined.

Per the germline V gene, CDR1 is LNHDA and CDR2 is SQIVND (reference sequence). J gave up 5 bases and V 4 bases, and 6 bases lay outside the gene matches. The CDR3 extends over 15 amino acids. The chain is built from TRBV19 and TRBJ2-3, with 10 nucleotides matching TRBD1. Sequencing was carried out using PBMCs. This TCR came from a woman in her fifties or sixties in good health and CMV-seropositive. The chain's CDR3 is CASSTTGGLRDTQYF. The CDR3, as DNA: TGTGCCAGTAGTACGACAGGGGGCTTGAGAGATACGCAGTATTTT.